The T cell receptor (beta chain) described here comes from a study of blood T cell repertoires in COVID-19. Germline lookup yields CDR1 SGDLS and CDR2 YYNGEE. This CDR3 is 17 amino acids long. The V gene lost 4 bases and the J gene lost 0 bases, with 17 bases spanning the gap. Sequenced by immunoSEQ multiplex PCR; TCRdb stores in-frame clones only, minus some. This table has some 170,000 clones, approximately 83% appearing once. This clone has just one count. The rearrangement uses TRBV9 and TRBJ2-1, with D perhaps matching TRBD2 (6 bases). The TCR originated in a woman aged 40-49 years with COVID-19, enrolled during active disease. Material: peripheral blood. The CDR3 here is CASSQGGRANSYNEQFF. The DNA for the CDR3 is TGTGCCAGCAGCCAGGGAGGCAGGGCCAACTCCTACAATGAGCAGTTCTTC.